The 3 T cell receptor beta chains below come from one sample, sequenced in a study of blood T cells in healthy people across ages. Alongside a J-beta primer mix, a sample-barcoded 5' primer served in a second PCR lasting 7 to 11 cycles. TCRdb independently ran MiXCR on the 5' RACE reads; one entry per CDR3 protein. The repertoire has roughly 1,300,000 distinct CDR3 sequences, around 55% of them found once; the top ten carry 5.5% to 8%. Material for sequencing was blood. Receptors were obtained from a man between 18 and 35 years old in good health.

This chain connects TRBV10-3 to TRBJ2-7; TRBD2 is a possible D gene (6 bases). CDR1 ENHRY and CDR2 SYGVKD come from the germline V gene. V was shortened by 0 bases and J by 4 bases, with 13 bases between the two germline ends. CDR3 length equals 15 residues. CDR3 residues: CAISESWEEGYEQYF. The CDR3 DNA reads as TGTGCCATCAGTGAGTCGTGGGAGGAGGGGTACGAGCAGTACTTC.

Note on this clonotype: One junction end does not reproduce the germline sequence, and a read error may be involved. This rearrangement joins TRBV20-1 to TRBJ2-7, with 12 bases matching TRBD2. There are 16 residues in the CDR3. Germline V gene data show CDR1 as DFQATT and CDR2 as SNEGSKA (reference sequence). The DNA of the CDR3 is TGCAGTACTAGAGTGACTAGCGGGAGCTCCTCCTACGAGCAGTACTTC. It codes for CSTRVTSGSSSYEQYF.

This clonotype has just a few counts. This rearrangement joins TRBV29-1 to TRBJ1-2; TRBD1 might be the D (6 bases). The V gene's germline CDR1 is SQVTM and CDR2 ANQGSEA. The V end was cut by 0 bases, the J end by 8 bases, with 16 bases between. The CDR3 runs 14 residues. CDR3 region: CSVEDRGHIGGYTF. The DNA of the CDR3 is TGCAGCGTTGAAGACAGGGGCCACATTGGAGGCTACACCTTC.